The 25 T cell receptor beta chains reported below all come from one sample, sequenced in a study of blood T cells in healthy people across ages. Sample-barcoded 5' priming and a J-beta primer mix drove a second PCR of 7 to 11 cycles. MiXCR, run by TCRdb on the 5' RACE reads, gives a single entry per CDR3 protein. This table holds roughly 1,300,000 distinct CDR3 sequences, around 59% found once. Sequenced: blood. The source of these receptors is a man aged 18 to 29 in good health.

This chain uses TRBV6-6 with TRBJ1-2; 7 bases fit TRBD1. Trimming cost V 0 bases and J 8 bases; bases outside gene matches: 9. Per germline, CDR1 MNHNY and CDR2 SVGAGI (reference sequence). The CDR3 length is 15 residues. CDR3 bases: TGTGCCAGCAGTTACTCGGCAGGCCCAGGGGGGGGCTACACCTTC. Translated, it gives CASSYSAGPGGGYTF.

V is TRBV20-1 and J is TRBJ2-7, with D unresolved. Germline V gene sequence: CDR1 DFQATT, CDR2 SNEGSKA (reference sequence). V lost 1 base and J lost 2, with 9 bases in between. CDR3 size: 13 residues. CDR3 in DNA: TGCAGTGCTAGAGGTCGGGCGGCCTACGAGCAGTACTTC. Encoded protein: CSARGRAAYEQYF.

The chain couples TRBV4-3 to TRBJ1-2; D gene ambiguous. Germline lookup yields CDR1 LGHNA and CDR2 YSLEER. CDR3 length: 14 residues. The V end was cut by 0 bases, the J end by 1 base, with 6 bases between. Here the CDR3 reads CASSQDISNYGYTF. The CDR3 bases are TGCGCCAGCAGCCAAGATATTAGTAACTATGGCTACACCTTC.

This clonotype was seen a handful of times. The V and J genes are TRBV29-1 and TRBJ2-5; D remains unclear. V was pared by 0 bases and J by 5 bases, with 13 bases between. The CDR3 spans 14 residues. Germline V gene data show CDR1 as SQVTM and CDR2 as ANQGSEA. The CDR3 loop reads CSVEDQTGWETQYF. CDR3 DNA: TGCAGCGTTGAAGATCAGACGGGTTGGGAGACCCAGTACTTC.

The rearrangement links TRBV12-3 or TRBV12-4 to TRBJ1-2; D is perhaps TRBD1 (6 bases). CDR3 length equals 14 residues. V was cut by 6 bases and J by 4 bases, with 15 bases left in between. CDR3 protein: CASSPAEGVYGYTF. The CDR3 bases are TGTGCCAGCAGCCCAGCGGAGGGGGTCTATGGCTACACCTTC.

As to this clonotype: The junction differs from germline at one of its ends, possibly a read error. The genes are TRBV7-7 and TRBJ2-1, with D perhaps TRBD2 (6 bases). The CDR3 covers 16 residues. Germline V lookup: CDR1 SSHAT, CDR2 FNYEAQ (reference sequence). CDR3 sequence reads: CASSPWAGSSYNEQFF. The CDR3 DNA reads as TGTGCTAGCAGCCCTTGGGCGGGGAGCTCCTACAATGAGCAGTTCTTC.

The chain combines TRBV27 with TRBJ2-3; TRBD2 aligns across 7 bases. CDR1 and CDR2 (germline): MNHEY, SMNVEV (reference sequence). This CDR3 contains 18 residues. With V trimmed by 0 bases and J by 3 bases, 12 bases remained unmatched. For the CDR3, the DNA is TGTGCCAGCAGTTTATCGATCGATGCCGGGGGACTAACAGATACGCAGTATTTT. Encoded protein: CASSLSIDAGGLTDTQYF.

The chain recombines TRBV4-3 with TRBJ2-3; D is ambiguous. With 5 bases removed from V and 6 bases from J, the gap between germline ends came to 15 bases. This CDR3 has 14 residues. Germline V CDR1 and CDR2: LGHNA, YSLEER. The CDR3 sequence: CASSSASLGDTQYF. The CDR3 DNA follows: TGCGCCAGCAGCTCCGCCTCGTTAGGGGATACGCAGTATTTT.

The J gene is TRBJ2-1, the V gene TRBV20-1, with D possibly TRBD2 on 6 matching bases. Trimming shortened V by 3 bases and J by 5 bases, and 14 bases separated the two germline ends. CDR3 length equals 14 residues. From germline, CDR1 is DFQATT and CDR2 SNEGSKA (reference sequence). CDR3 protein: CSARGGTDHNEQFF. CDR3 DNA: TGCAGTGCTAGGGGCGGGACCGACCACAATGAGCAGTTCTTC.

The chain has TRBV28 and TRBJ1-4; no reliable D call. CDR1 is MDHEN, CDR2 SYDVKM, per germline. Deletions cut 5 bases from V and 7 bases from J, with 14 bases between. This CDR3 has 14 residues. CDR3 amino acids: CASSLPGMAEKLFF. In nucleotides, the CDR3 is TGTGCCAGCAGTCTCCCGGGGATGGCTGAAAAACTGTTTTTT.

This clonotype was counted between two and nine times. V and J are TRBV6-5 and TRBJ2-1; D call uncertain. The V end was cut by 6 bases, the J end by 3 bases, with 15 bases between. Germline V gene lookup returns CDR1 MNHEY and CDR2 SVGAGI. This CDR3 has 15 residues. CDR3 protein: CASRTRDNLYNEQFF. CDR3 DNA: TGTGCCAGCAGAACGAGAGACAATCTCTACAATGAGCAGTTCTTC.

The sample holds a few counts of this clonotype. The rearrangement links TRBV20-1 to TRBJ2-3; TRBD1 agrees at 8 bases. Germline assignment: CDR1 DFQATT and CDR2 SNEGSKA (reference sequence). The ends lost 5 bases at V and 0 bases at J; junction bases unmatched: 10. The CDR3 is 16 amino acids. CDR3 sequence: CSALLGRDRSTDTQYF. The CDR3 DNA sequence: TGCAGTGCTCTCCTTGGCCGGGACAGGAGCACAGATACGCAGTATTTT.

This chain connects TRBV7-9 to TRBJ2-1, with 9 bases fitting TRBD2. Germline-derived CDR1 and CDR2 are SEHNR and FQNEAQ (reference sequence). The CDR3 consists of 15 residues. Trimming at V came to 5 bases and at J to 6 bases, leaving 8 bases not matched to a gene. CDR3 protein: CASSHGTSSGNEQFF. As DNA, the CDR3 is TGTGCCAGCAGCCACGGGACTAGCTCTGGCAATGAGCAGTTCTTC.

The rearrangement joins TRBV9 to TRBJ2-7; no clear D. CDR3 length equals 14 residues. Germline values: CDR1 SGDLS, CDR2 YYNGEE. The V gene lost 3 bases and the J gene lost 3 bases, with 13 bases spanning the gap. CDR3 protein: CASSADPDGYEQYF. The CDR3 nucleotides read TGTGCCAGCAGCGCCGACCCGGACGGCTACGAGCAGTACTTC. The full variable domain, completed using reference TRBV9 and TRBJ2-7, is DSGVTQTPKHLITATGQRVTLRCSPRSGDLSVYWYQQSLDQGLQFLIQYYNGEERAKGNILERFSAQQFPDLHSELNLSSLELGDSALYFCASSADPDGYEQYFGPGTRLTVT.

In its sample, this clonotype was seen once. The chain combines TRBV7-2 with TRBJ2-7, with D maybe TRBD1 (6 bases). Germline V lookup: CDR1 SGHTA, CDR2 FQGNSA. This CDR3 is 16 amino acids long. V was trimmed by 5 bases and J by 0 bases, leaving 17 bases between them. The CDR3 region has the DNA TGTGCCAGCAGCCCTGTAGTGGGGGCGGTCTCCTACGAGCAGTACTTC. It is translated as CASSPVVGAVSYEQYF. Based on the CDR3 plus reference TRBV7-2 and TRBJ2-7, the full variable domain is GAGVSQSPSNKVTEKGKDVELRCDPISGHTALYWYRQSLGQGLEFLIYFQGNSAPDKSGLPSDRFSAERTGGSVSTLTIQRTQQEDSAVYLCASSPVVGAVSYEQYFGPGTRLTVT.

CDR3 in amino acids: CASSYAGTHGYTF. The CDR3, as DNA: TGTGCCAGCAGTTACGCCGGGACTCATGGCTACACCTTC. V usage is TRBV6-5 and J usage is TRBJ1-2; possibly TRBD1 for D (5 bases). Germline-derived CDR1 and CDR2 are MNHEY and SVGAGI. Trimming pared 2 bases from V and 6 bases from J, leaving 10 bases between. The CDR3 extends over 13 amino acids.

This clonotype was found a few times. The CDR3 region has the DNA TGCAGTGCCAAGACAGCGAACACTGAAGCTTTCTTT. This gives the protein CSAKTANTEAFF. The V and J genes are TRBV20-1 and TRBJ1-1; D is possibly TRBD1 (5 bases). V was trimmed by 6 bases and J by 1 base, leaving 9 bases between them. The CDR3 has 12 amino acids. Germline V gene lookup returns CDR1 DFQATT and CDR2 SNEGSKA (reference sequence).

The chain's CDR3 is CGTNADSSYNEQFF. Written as DNA, the CDR3 is TGTGGAACTAATGCCGACTCCTCCTACAATGAGCAGTTCTTC. The rearrangement links TRBV10-3 to TRBJ2-1; D remains unclear. Germline-derived CDR1 and CDR2 are ENHRY and SYGVKD. The CDR3 has 14 residues.

J is TRBJ2-7 and V is TRBV29-1, with 7 bases aligning to TRBD1. This CDR3 has 12 amino acids. With 6 bases clipped from V and 6 bases from J, the junction kept 8 bases outside the gene matches. In germline, CDR1 is SQVTM, CDR2 ANQGSEA. CDR3 amino acids: CSVRQGLGEQYF. CDR3 DNA: TGCAGCGTCCGACAGGGCTTGGGCGAGCAGTACTTC.

The chain has TRBV2 and TRBJ2-5, with TRBD2 matching 9 bases. Germline CDR1 and CDR2: SNHLY and FYNNEI. There are 17 residues in the CDR3. V shed 6 bases and J 4 bases; nucleotides not matched to a gene: 15. For the CDR3, the DNA is TGTGCCAGCAGATCGTTAGCGGGAGAGGTTTTTGGAGAGACCCAGTACTTC. It translates to CASRSLAGEVFGETQYF.

This clonotype was seen only a few times. The chain carries TRBV3-1 and TRBJ2-5; 9 bases align to TRBD2. V shed 4 bases and J 5 bases; nucleotides not matched to a gene: 2. Germline CDR1 and CDR2: LGHDT and YNNKEL (reference sequence). CDR3 length equals 13 residues. The CDR3 protein is CASSLTSGETQYF. The CDR3 region has the DNA TGTGCCAGCAGCCTAACTAGCGGGGAGACCCAGTACTTC.

This rearrangement joins TRBV6-1 to TRBJ1-2; a possible D gene is TRBD1 (5 bases). With 6 bases removed from V and 4 bases from J, the gap between germline ends came to 12 bases. Germline V gene sequence: CDR1 MNHNS, CDR2 SASEGT. The CDR3 contains 13 residues. Written as DNA, the CDR3 is TGTGCCAGCAGGATATGGGACGGCTATGGCTACACCTTC. Residues: CASRIWDGYGYTF.

The rearrangement uses TRBV4-3 and TRBJ1-2; TRBD1 might be the D (5 bases). Trimming cost V 8 bases and J 4 bases, with 14 bases left between them. Germline CDR1 reads LGHNA; CDR2 reads YSLEER. The CDR3 spans 13 residues. The CDR3 reads CASSRGDSYGYTF. The CDR3 nucleotides are TGCGCCAGCTCCCGGGGGGACTCCTATGGCTACACCTTC.

The chain combines TRBV6-5 with TRBJ2-1; TRBD1 matches at 7 bases. The CDR3 is 15 residues long. Germline assignment: CDR1 MNHEY and CDR2 SVGAGI. V trimming: 0 bases; J trimming: 9 bases; junction bases outside the gene matches: 8. The CDR3 DNA sequence: TGTGCCAGCAGTTACTCGGCAGGGGGACGGAGTGAGCAGTTCTTC. Translating gives CASSYSAGGRSEQFF.

On this clonotype itself: One junction end does not reproduce the germline sequence, and a read error may be involved. The chain recombines TRBV20-1 with TRBJ2-5; D is perhaps TRBD1 or TRBD2 (5 bases each). The CDR3 totals 12 residues. Germline values: CDR1 DFQATT, CDR2 SNEGSKA (reference sequence). CDR3 amino acids: CSAGAPPESQYF. The CDR3 DNA reads TGCAGTGCCGGGGCCCCCCCGGAGAGCCAGTACTTC.